The clone carrying this T cell receptor beta chain was recorded a few times. Its antigen is still unknown. The sample comes from a study of T-cell memory formation after mild COVID-19. TCR alpha and TCR beta cDNA libraries carrying sample barcodes and UMIs were produced by 5'RACE using constant-segment primers. TCRdb analysed the 5' RACE reads with MiXCR anew, one entry per CDR3 protein. The table lists fewer than 350,000 distinct CDR3 sequences, 13% to 15% of them singletons, with roughly 21% in the top ten. Study-level points and caveats: CD4/CD8 balance characterized clones contracting day 15 to 85, and CD4+ skew characterized later expanders. Clones from the second wave (peaking day 37) had unconfirmed SARS-CoV-2 specificity. The main location of contracting CD4+ clones was CM and EM, and that of contracting CD8+ clones was EMRA.

Germline lookup yields CDR1 LGHNA and CDR2 YSLEER. V was shortened by 0 bases and J by 2 bases, with 11 bases between the two germline ends. The length of the CDR3 is 15 residues. The receptor comes from a man between 18 and 29 years old who had mild COVID-19 (a few samples of this study predate the infection). Cell type and time point are not known. Sequencing was done on a sample of PBMCs or a T cell subset sorted from them (not recorded which). The chain is built from TRBV4-3 and TRBJ2-7, with D perhaps TRBD2 (6 bases). CDR3 protein: CASSQEGGGTYEQYF. Written as DNA, the CDR3 is TGCGCCAGCAGCCAAGAGGGCGGAGGGACCTACGAGCAGTACTTC.